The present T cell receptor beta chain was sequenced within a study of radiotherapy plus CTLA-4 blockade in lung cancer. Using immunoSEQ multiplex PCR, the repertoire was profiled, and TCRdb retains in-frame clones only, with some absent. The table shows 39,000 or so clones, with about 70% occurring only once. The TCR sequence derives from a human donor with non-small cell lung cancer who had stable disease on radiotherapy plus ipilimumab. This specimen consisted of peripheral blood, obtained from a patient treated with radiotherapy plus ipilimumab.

CDR3 loop: CASSYPKDEQFF. The CDR3, as DNA: TGTGCCAGCAGTTACCCTAAGGATGAGCAGTTCTTC. The V call is TRBV6-5, the J call TRBJ2-1; no firm D call. CDR1 and CDR2 (germline): MNHEY, SVGAGI. The V end lost 2 bases, the J end lost 8 bases, and 7 bases lay between the germline ends. This CDR3 has 12 residues.